This T cell receptor beta chain was identified during a study of blood T cell repertoires in COVID-19. Per the authors' pipeline: Amplification from reference gene primers served as the basis for estimated nucleated cell counts. Sequenced by immunoSEQ multiplex PCR; TCRdb stores in-frame clones only, minus some. The V and J calls and clone size come from that table; D and trimming were worked out from the DNA. The sample lists 150,000 or so clones, around 89% occurring once. This CDR3 contains 16 residues. The clonotype comes from a man aged 18 to 29 with COVID-19, enrolled during active disease. The V and J genes are TRBV21-1 and TRBJ1-2; the table calls TRBD1, which could not be checked here. TRBV21-1 is a pseudogene locus. The source material was peripheral blood. In DNA form, the CDR3 reads TGTGCCAGCACCGCCACTCTTGATGACAGGTACTATGGCTACACCTTC. It encodes CASTATLDDRYYGYTF.